This T cell receptor beta chain was recorded in a study of post-analysis software for immune sequencing data. Study-wide results and limits: Same-batch samples co-clustered strongly by F measure. With TRBV5-6, TRBV5-1 and TRBV20-1 included, 4 or 5 TRBV segments were more frequent in patients than in controls.

Unique molecular identifiers featured in each of the TCR beta cDNA libraries. It was from roughly 1.1 to 9.2 million T cells that some 470,000 cDNA molecules came. TCRdb fed the PCR reads into MiXCR, producing one record per CDR3 protein. The sample has about 500,000 distinct CDR3 sequences, around 40% seen once. V lost 0 bases, J lost 4 bases, and 9 bases lay in between. CDR3 length: 13 residues. CDR1 is DFQATT and CDR2 is SNEGSKA in the germline V gene (reference sequence). This clonotype has only one observation. Its antigen is not known. This chain connects TRBV20-1 to TRBJ1-2; D gene unclear. The receptor was derived from a girl aged 5 to 17 with multiple sclerosis. The source material was blood. The CDR3 DNA follows: TGCAGTGCTAGAGAGGGCAGCCTCTATGGCTACACCTTC. It codes for CSAREGSLYGYTF.